The 18 T cell receptor beta chains below all came from one sample that was sequenced in a study of blood T cell repertoires in COVID-19. Assay used: immunoSEQ multiplex PCR; TCRdb lists only in-frame clones, some missing. This sample has 330,000 or so clones; roughly 87% occur once, and the top ten carry 3.5% to 4%. Sample: peripheral blood. Every receptor here comes from a woman aged 55-75 years with COVID-19, enrolled during active disease.

DNA for the CDR3: TGTGCCAGTAGTTCCCCAGGGGGCGGTCGGACTAATGAAAAACTGTTTTTT. It specifies CASSSPGGGRTNEKLFF. This sequence joins TRBV19 and TRBJ1-4; 8 bases are shared with TRBD1. The CDR3 length is 17 residues. Germline assignment: CDR1 LNHDA and CDR2 SQIVND (reference sequence). V shed 5 bases and J 2 bases; nucleotides not matched to a gene: 10.

The genes are TRBV5-4 and TRBJ1-6; D is ambiguous. The CDR3 is 13 residues long. Trimming took 0 bases from V and 8 from J, leaving 6 bases between them. Germline values: CDR1 SGHNT, CDR2 YYREEE (reference sequence). The CDR3 coding sequence is TGTGCCAGCAGCTTGGGGAGTGATTCACCCCTCCACTTT. Translated: CASSLGSDSPLHF.

The rearrangement uses TRBV24-1 and TRBJ2-5; TRBD2 aligns across 7 bases. This CDR3 region has 15 residues. With 3 bases clipped from V and 2 bases from J, the junction kept 5 bases outside the gene matches. Germline V CDR1 and CDR2: KGHDR, SFDVKD. The CDR3 sequence is CATSDTLAAQETQYF. As DNA, the CDR3 is TGTGCCACCAGTGATACGCTAGCGGCTCAAGAGACCCAGTACTTC.

The V call is TRBV2, the J call TRBJ1-2; D uncertain. The germline V and J ends were trimmed by 6 bases and 1 base, with 9 bases remaining between them. The CDR3 totals 13 residues. From germline, CDR1 is SNHLY and CDR2 FYNNEI. CDR3 in amino acids: CASRVTVNYGYTF. The CDR3 DNA follows: TGTGCCAGCAGAGTTACAGTTAACTATGGCTACACCTTC.

This rearrangement joins TRBV7-2 to TRBJ2-1; maybe TRBD2 (5 bases). The CDR3 has 15 amino acids. V shed 2 bases and J shed 2 bases, with 10 bases lying between them. Germline CDR1 reads SGHTA; CDR2 reads FQGNSA. The CDR3 nucleotides read TGTGCCAGCAGCTTACGGGGAGCTACCTACAATGAGCAGTTCTTC. It yields the protein CASSLRGATYNEQFF.

The chain joins TRBV19 to TRBJ1-2, with D maybe TRBD1 (6 bases). Germline values: CDR1 LNHDA, CDR2 SQIVND (reference sequence). V dropped 7 bases and J dropped 9 bases, with 15 bases sitting between them. The length of the CDR3 is 12 residues. The CDR3 region is CASTRDTYSYTF. CDR3 nucleotide sequence: TGTGCCAGTACCCGGGACACTTATAGCTACACCTTC.

The chain uses TRBV6-5 and TRBJ1-1, with 9 bases fitting TRBD1. Germline lookup yields CDR1 MNHEY and CDR2 SVGAGI. The V and J ends lost 7 bases and 10 bases, in that order; junction bases with no gene match: 16. This CDR3 has 15 residues. The CDR3 DNA follows: TGTGCCAGCACGTCACAGGGGGCAGGGGAAGTTGCAGCTTTCTTT. Its protein product is CASTSQGAGEVAAFF.

The genes are TRBV9 and TRBJ2-1; TRBD2 agrees at 7 bases. The J segment lost 4 bases and the V segment lost 0 bases, leaving 4 bases of the junction unmatched. The CDR3 length is 15 residues. CDR1 SGDLS and CDR2 YYNGEE come from the germline V gene. CDR3 loop: CASSVGEGRYNEQFF. CDR3 nucleotides: TGTGCCAGCAGCGTAGGGGAGGGGAGGTACAATGAGCAGTTCTTC.

V gene TRBV3-1 (or the pseudogene TRBV3-2) combines with J gene TRBJ2-3, with TRBD2 identical over 7 bases. With 4 bases clipped from V and 4 bases from J, the junction kept 2 bases outside the gene matches. Looked up from germline, CDR1 is LGHDT and CDR2 is YNNKEL (reference sequence). The CDR3 contains 13 residues. CDR3 loop: CASSPSGPDTQYF. CDR3 DNA sequence: TGTGCCAGCAGCCCTAGCGGCCCAGATACGCAGTATTTT.

This clone was detected only once. The rearrangement uses TRBV5-1 and TRBJ2-5; D call uncertain. The CDR3 totals 11 residues. Germline loops: CDR1 SGHRS, CDR2 YFSETQ. Trimming left V 3 bases short and J 3 bases short, with 3 bases between. The CDR3 region is CASSSKETQYF. CDR3 coding DNA: TGCGCCAGCAGCTCTAAAGAGACCCAGTACTTC.

The rearrangement joins TRBV5-6 to TRBJ2-7; TRBD1 matches 7 bases. V shed 4 bases and J 0 bases; nucleotides not matched to a gene: 4. The CDR3 runs 14 residues. Germline-derived CDR1 and CDR2 are SGHDT and YYEEEE. CDR3 loop: CASSRQGPSYEQYF. In DNA, the CDR3 is TGTGCCAGCAGCCGACAGGGCCCCTCCTACGAGCAGTACTTC.

The chain couples TRBV12-3 or TRBV12-4 to TRBJ2-1; a weak D match, TRBD2 (5 bases). The length of the CDR3 is 13 residues. Trimming cost V 6 bases and J 7 bases, with 13 bases left between them. The CDR3 is CASRRAEVNEQFF. In nucleotides, the CDR3 is TGTGCCAGCAGGCGGGCAGAGGTAAATGAGCAGTTCTTC.

The chain has TRBV5-8 and TRBJ1-6; a possible D gene is TRBD1 (6 bases). The CDR3 spans 17 residues. CDR1 and CDR2 (germline): SGHTS, YDEGEE. Between the trimmed V and J ends, which lost 4 bases and 4 bases, there was a span of 18 bases. CDR3 region: CASSPGHRISYNSPLHF. The CDR3 nucleotides are TGTGCCAGCAGCCCGGGACACCGTATCTCGTATAATTCACCCCTCCACTTT.

The V gene is TRBV28, the J gene TRBJ2-3, with D maybe TRBD2 (7 bases). The germline V and J ends were trimmed by 4 bases and 6 bases, with 14 bases remaining between them. Germline assignment: CDR1 MDHEN and CDR2 SYDVKM. This CDR3 spans 14 amino acids. CDR3 residues: CASSSAGARDTQYF. As DNA, the CDR3 is TGTGCCAGCAGTTCCGCGGGGGCCAGGGATACGCAGTATTTT.

This chain links TRBV10-1 with TRBJ1-5; TRBD1 matches 7 bases. The J segment lost 7 bases and the V segment lost 8 bases, leaving 5 bases of the junction unmatched. CDR1 is WNHNN and CDR2 is SYGVQD in the germline V gene (reference sequence). This CDR3 region has 12 residues. CDR3 bases: TGCGCCAGCGAGGGGGCCCACCAGCCCCAGCATTTT. Translation gives CASEGAHQPQHF.

This clone was detected once. This rearrangement joins TRBV7-9 to TRBJ1-2; weak D call: TRBD1 (6 bases). Trimming removed 4 bases from V and 4 bases from J, with 19 bases in between. The CDR3 length is 16 residues. The V gene's germline CDR1 is SEHNR and CDR2 FQNEAQ (reference sequence). The CDR3 DNA follows: TGTGCCAGCAGCTCTTGGCGGGGGACACCTGTCTATGGCTACACCTTC. Protein: CASSSWRGTPVYGYTF. Using reference TRBV7-9 and TRBJ1-2 for the parts outside the CDR3, the full variable domain is DTGVSQNPRHKITKRGQNVTFRCDPISEHNRLYWYRQTLGQGPEFLTYFQNEAQLEKSRLLSDRFSAERPKGSFSTLEIQRTEQGDSAMYLCASSSWRGTPVYGYTFGSGTRLTVV.

This chain joins TRBV4-1 and TRBJ2-1, with 12 positions matching TRBD2. CDR1 and CDR2 from the germline V gene are MGHRA and YSYEKL. CDR3 length equals 16 residues. V dropped 4 bases and J dropped 5; count of bases not matched to a gene: 6. CDR3 DNA sequence: TGCGCCAGCAGCCGAGGACTAGCGGGGTTGAACAATGAGCAGTTCTTC. It encodes CASSRGLAGLNNEQFF.

CDR3 residues: CASSVTGTYGYTF. In nucleotides, the CDR3 is TGTGCCAGTAGTGTTACAGGGACCTATGGCTACACCTTC. This chain joins TRBV19 and TRBJ1-2; a possible D gene is TRBD1 (6 bases). The CDR3 runs to 13 residues. Germline V CDR1 and CDR2: LNHDA, SQIVND (reference sequence). Trimming cost V 5 bases and J 4 bases, with 11 bases left between them.